The rows below give T cell receptor beta chains drawn from one sample of a study of shared clonotypes between healthy human individuals. Using immunoSEQ multiplex PCR, the repertoire was profiled, and TCRdb retains in-frame clones only, with some absent. The sample shows about 2.3 million clones, 80% to 95% of them seen only once. Sequencing used naive CD4+ T cells from PBMCs. The receptors were gathered from a man younger than 35 in good health. Some clones in this sample may be carry-over from other donors' samples. Both conserved end residues are trimmed from each CDR3. Fields, in order: V gene, D gene, CDR3 length, J gene, CDR3 protein. The D gene is left open where the match is weak.

v_call: TRBV11-3; d_call: .; cdr3_length: 11; j_call: TRBJ2-1; cdr3_aa: ASSLGRGDEQF
v_call: TRBV7-7; d_call: .; cdr3_length: 13; j_call: TRBJ2-3; cdr3_aa: ASSLSGVITDTQY
v_call: TRBV4-2; d_call: TRBD1; cdr3_length: 12; j_call: TRBJ2-7; cdr3_aa: ASSQTSQGSEQY
v_call: TRBV28; d_call: .; cdr3_length: 13; j_call: TRBJ2-5; cdr3_aa: ASSLSGPTHSPQY
v_call: TRBV5-1; d_call: .; cdr3_length: 13; j_call: TRBJ1-1; cdr3_aa: ASRPPGRGNTEAF
v_call: TRBV28; d_call: TRBD1; cdr3_length: 13; j_call: TRBJ2-7; cdr3_aa: ASSSTGTGSYEQY
v_call: TRBV6-6; d_call: .; cdr3_length: 9; j_call: TRBJ2-3; cdr3_aa: ASSNADTQY
v_call: TRBV28; d_call: TRBD2; cdr3_length: 12; j_call: TRBJ2-1; cdr3_aa: ASSLASGAHEQF
v_call: TRBV28; d_call: TRBD1; cdr3_length: 13; j_call: TRBJ2-7; cdr3_aa: ASRQTGASSYEQY
v_call: TRBV7-9; d_call: .; cdr3_length: 14; j_call: TRBJ2-7; cdr3_aa: ASSLLPNQGTYEQY
v_call: TRBV4-3; d_call: .; cdr3_length: 15; j_call: TRBJ1-3; cdr3_aa: ASSQDPGAFSGNTIY
v_call: TRBV2; d_call: TRBD2; cdr3_length: 14; j_call: TRBJ2-7; cdr3_aa: ASTQWVGLAAYEQY
v_call: TRBV10-3; d_call: .; cdr3_length: 13; j_call: TRBJ2-1; cdr3_aa: AISESRAGHNEQF
v_call: TRBV5-3; d_call: .; cdr3_length: 11; j_call: TRBJ2-1; cdr3_aa: ARSRARENDGF
v_call: TRBV30; d_call: .; cdr3_length: 13; j_call: TRBJ1-5; cdr3_aa: AWSGGSYSNQPQH
v_call: TRBV5-6; d_call: .; cdr3_length: 14; j_call: TRBJ2-5; cdr3_aa: ASSLYGFWGEETQY
v_call: TRBV7-3; d_call: TRBD1; cdr3_length: 11; j_call: TRBJ1-1; cdr3_aa: ASRKDRGTEAF